This T cell receptor (beta chain) emerged from a study of CD8 T cells in Susac syndrome. RNA, at about 0.45 to 1 ug, was reverse transcribed with random hexamers. TCRdb reprocessed the immunoSEQ multiplex PCR reads with MiXCR, giving one entry per CDR3 protein. The sample lists some 150,000 distinct CDR3 sequences; roughly 96% were seen once. The CDR3 has 15 amino acids. Germline values: CDR1 DFQATT, CDR2 SNEGSKA (reference sequence). The V and J ends lost 4 bases and 1 base respectively, with 14 bases between them. Sample: CD4+ T cells from PBMCs. The chain carries TRBV20-1 and TRBJ1-5; possibly TRBD1 for D (6 bases). The receptor comes from a human donor with Susac syndrome. CDR3 residues: CSATRKGVSNQPQHF. In nucleotides, the CDR3 is TGCAGTGCTACCAGGAAGGGGGTCAGCAATCAGCCCCAGCATTTT.